The clone carrying this TCR beta chain was recorded a few times. This specimen belongs to a study of chemoradiotherapy in HPV16-positive cancers. The CDR3 sequence is 14 residues long. The germline V gene encodes CDR1 SNHLY and CDR2 FYNNEI. The V gene lost 1 base and the J gene lost 6 bases, with 9 bases spanning the gap. Produced via immunoSEQ multiplex PCR; TCRdb's table is partial and in-frame only. The repertoire holds about 3,000 clones, with over 75% as singletons. The V call is TRBV2, the J call TRBJ2-2; D is unclear. The TCR comes from a human donor with HPV-associated anogenital cancer. Here the sequenced sample was tumor tissue, taken from a patient who underwent chemoradiotherapy. In DNA, the CDR3 is TGTGCCAGCAGTGAAGAGCAGATCGCCGGGGAGCTGTTTTTT. Residues: CASSEEQIAGELFF. Filled out from reference TRBV2 and TRBJ2-2, the complete variable domain reads EPEVTQTPSHQVTQMGQEVILRCVPISNHLYFYWYRQILGQKVEFLVSFYNNEISEKSEIFDDQFSVERPDGSNFTLKIRSTKLEDSAMYFCASSEEQIAGELFFGEGSRLTVL.